Sequencing of this TCR beta chain was carried out in a study of spatial heterogeneity in lung cancer. TCRdb ran MiXCR on the 5' RACE reads and lists one entry per CDR3 protein. The sample holds about 10,000 distinct CDR3 sequences, 7% to 9% seen once. As to this clonotype: Its antigen is as yet unknown.

Study conclusions and caveats: Expanded alpha and beta TCR counts within tumors tracked tumor mutation counts.

Germline loops: CDR1 SGHTA, CDR2 FQGNSA. The CDR3 extends over 14 amino acids. Trimming removed 6 bases from V and 4 bases from J, with 13 bases in between. Time point given: sample taken at primary tumor resection. The sample in question was lung tumor tissue, obtained at surgery. The TCR sequence derives from a male donor with early-stage non-small cell lung cancer. V and J are TRBV7-2 and TRBJ2-1, with D tentatively TRBD2 (6 bases). The CDR3 DNA reads TGTGCCAGCAGTCGTGGGACTGCGTACAATGAGCAGTTCTTC. Translating it yields CASSRGTAYNEQFF.